The 12 T cell receptor beta chains below all came from one sample that was sequenced in a study of regulatory T cells in long-lasting Graves disease. Assembly of TCR beta libraries relied on iRepertoire HTBI primers together with Arm-PCR of CDR3 regions. MiXCR was run by TCRdb on the multiplex PCR reads, yielding one entry per CDR3 protein. The sample records 200,000 to 250,000 distinct CDR3 sequences, about 17% being singletons. Specified time point: newly diagnosed GD, antithyroid drugs for less than 3 months. Isolated PBMC RNA provided the starting material for the TCR library. The source was peripheral blood mononuclear cells (PBMCs), collected at new diagnosis, from a patient treated with antithyroid drugs. The receptor source for this set is a female donor with Graves disease.

The V call is TRBV20-1, the J call TRBJ2-5; TRBD1 is a possible D gene (6 bases). In germline, CDR1 is DFQATT, CDR2 SNEGSKA (reference sequence). V lost 7 bases and J lost 1, with 13 bases in between. The CDR3 contains 13 residues. CDR3 loop: CSEKAGVQETQYF. CDR3 DNA: TGCAGTGAGAAGGCAGGGGTCCAAGAGACCCAGTACTTC.

There are many counts of this clonotype. V usage is TRBV9 and J usage is TRBJ2-5; 11 bases map to TRBD2. CDR3 length: 19 amino acids. J lost 4 bases, V lost 3 bases, and 17 bases had no gene match. CDR1 and CDR2 (germline): SGDLS, YYNGEE. DNA for the CDR3: TGTGCCAGCAGCGCTATACTTGGTACTAGCGGGAGAGTAGCAGAGACCCAGTACTTC. Its protein product is CASSAILGTSGRVAETQYF.

At least ten counts were recorded for this clonotype. The chain combines TRBV18 with TRBJ2-2; TRBD2 matches at 11 bases. Germline V gene data show CDR1 as KGHSH and CDR2 as LQKENI. CDR3 length equals 16 residues. V lost 6 bases and J lost 0; bases outside the gene matches: 3. CDR3 DNA: TGTGCCAGCTCTGTAGCGGGAGGGCCGAACACCGGGGAGCTGTTTTTT. Its translation is CASSVAGGPNTGELFF.

This clonotype appeared many times. The V and J genes are TRBV6-5 and TRBJ1-2; 9 bases map to TRBD1. J lost 7 bases, V lost 3 bases, and 9 bases had no gene match. Germline CDR1 reads MNHEY; CDR2 reads SVGAGI. CDR3 length equals 15 residues. The CDR3 reads CASSYQDRGIGGYTF. The CDR3 region has the DNA TGTGCCAGCAGTTATCAGGACAGGGGCATCGGTGGCTACACCTTC.

Comments on this clonotype: This sequence may be a read error, since a much larger clone differs from it by one base. The chain couples TRBV19 to TRBJ2-7; the D gene is possibly TRBD2 (7 bases). Trimming left V 0 bases short and J 9 bases short, with 12 bases between. The germline CDR1 and CDR2 sequences are LNHDA and SQIVND (reference sequence). This CDR3 contains 13 residues. The CDR3 bases are TGTGCCAGTAGTATAGATCGGGGGGCCGGGCAGTACTTC. Encoded protein: CASSIDRGAGQYF.

This clonotype has at least ten counts. V is TRBV6-1 and J is TRBJ1-6; the D gene is possibly TRBD1 (5 bases). Deletions cut 2 bases from V and 7 bases from J, with 9 bases between. CDR1 MNHNS and CDR2 SASEGT come from the germline V gene. The CDR3 spans 14 residues. In nucleotides, the CDR3 is TGTGCCAGCAGTGAATCGGGACGGAATTCACCCCTCCACTTT. As protein: CASSESGRNSPLHF.

V is TRBV11-2 and J is TRBJ2-5, with 7 bases aligning to TRBD1. V lost 5 bases and J lost 6; bases outside the gene matches: 12. CDR3 length: 15 amino acids. Per germline, CDR1 SGHAT and CDR2 FQNNGV. CDR3 nucleotide sequence: TGTGCCAGCAGCACAGACAGGGTTTGGCTACAGACCCAGTACTTC. This codes for CASSTDRVWLQTQYF.

This clonotype was seen many times. The chain uses TRBV7-3 and TRBJ2-2; D not certain. From germline, CDR1 is SGHTA and CDR2 FQGTGA. Trimming took off 3 bases at V and 6 bases at J, with 5 bases between the two ends. The CDR3 totals 12 residues. The CDR3 loop is CASSFRAGELFF. The CDR3 DNA reads TGTGCCAGCAGCTTTAGGGCCGGGGAGCTGTTTTTT.

V usage is TRBV9 and J usage is TRBJ2-5; D gene uncertain. This CDR3 has 14 amino acids. Germline assignment: CDR1 SGDLS and CDR2 YYNGEE. V was pared by 2 bases and J by 5 bases, with 13 bases between. CDR3 nucleotides: TGTGCCAGCAGCGTCAACCTCGCCCGGGAGACCCAGTACTTC. This codes for CASSVNLARETQYF.

At least ten counts were recorded for this clonotype. This rearrangement joins TRBV30 to TRBJ2-7; D is ambiguous. The length of the CDR3 is 13 residues. Per the germline V gene, CDR1 is GTSNPN and CDR2 is SVGIG (reference sequence). Trimming left V 3 bases short and J 3 bases short, with 12 bases between. This CDR3 reads CAWSTGPNYEQYF. The CDR3 DNA reads TGTGCCTGGAGCACCGGCCCAAACTACGAGCAGTACTTC.

This clonotype was seen many times. The CDR3 reads CASSFSGGERNEQFF. CDR3 nucleotides: TGTGCCAGCAGTTTTTCTGGGGGAGAGAGGAATGAGCAGTTCTTC. The chain combines TRBV12-3 or TRBV12-4 with TRBJ2-1; D tentatively fits TRBD1 or TRBD2 (5 bases each). V shed 3 bases and J shed 7 bases, with 16 bases lying between them. The CDR3 covers 15 residues.

In regard to this clonotype: A far larger clone is a single base away, which makes a read error likely. The rearrangement links TRBV28 to TRBJ2-1; 8 bases align to TRBD1. This CDR3 is built from 13 residues. Germline V gene data show CDR1 as MDHEN and CDR2 as SYDVKM. Trimming removed 9 bases from V and 10 bases from J; junction bases left unmatched: 11. The CDR3 DNA reads as TGTGCCAGTCGGACCGGGACAGGCTACGAGCAGTTCTTC. The encoded protein is CASRTGTGYEQFF.